The 11 T cell receptor beta chains presented below share a single source sample, sequenced in a study of T cell repertoires in cytomegalovirus infection. TCRdb processed the reads anew with MiXCR; each CDR3 protein has one entry. The sample records hundreds of thousands of distinct CDR3 sequences, 9.5% being singletons. The sequenced material came from PBMCs. The receptors come from a human donor in good health (CMV status not recorded). Some clones in this sample may be carry-over from other donors' samples.

This clonotype was seen ten or more times. The chain couples TRBV7-8 to TRBJ1-1, with D maybe TRBD1 (6 bases). Germline CDR1 and CDR2: SGHVS and FQNEAQ. The CDR3 totals 13 residues. Trimming took off 8 bases at V and 1 base at J, with 11 bases between the two ends. CDR3 in DNA: TGTGCCAGCCAAATAGGGGGGAACACTGAAGCTTTCTTT. Translation gives CASQIGGNTEAFF.

This clonotype was found many times. The rearrangement links TRBV12-3 or TRBV12-4 to TRBJ2-7, with D unresolved. The CDR3 spans 15 residues. V was shortened by 6 bases and J by 4 bases, with 19 bases between the two germline ends. The CDR3 bases are TGTGCCAGCAGCCCCGAGCTCGCCTCTGGGTACGAGCAGTACTTC. This gives the protein CASSPELASGYEQYF.

This clonotype was detected a few times. The chain uses TRBV29-1 and TRBJ2-7; TRBD1 is a possible D gene (5 bases). Germline values: CDR1 SQVTM, CDR2 ANQGSEA. The CDR3 sequence is 13 residues long. With 3 bases removed from V and 0 bases from J, the gap between germline ends came to 9 bases. The CDR3 DNA sequence: TGCAGCGTTGAGCCCAGGGACTCCTACGAGCAGTACTTC. It codes for CSVEPRDSYEQYF.

As to this clonotype: Compared with germline, one end of the junction differs, possibly owing to a read error. The chain combines TRBV7-9 with TRBJ1-2; 7 bases are a match to TRBD1. CDR1 is SEHNR and CDR2 is FQNEAQ in the germline V gene (reference sequence). The CDR3 has 13 amino acids. CDR3 nucleotides: TGTGCCAGCAGCGTCGACAGGGTCGATGGCTACACTTTC. Translation gives CASSVDRVDGYTF. The full variable domain, its missing parts supplied by reference TRBV7-9 and TRBJ1-2, is DTGVSQNPRHKITKRGQNVTFRCDPISEHNRLYWYRQTLGQGPEFLTYFQNEAQLEKSRLLSDRFSAERPKGSFSTLEIQRTEQGDSAMYLCASSVDRVDGYTFGSGTRLTVV.

J is TRBJ2-7 and V is TRBV27; D gene ambiguous. V was clipped by 4 bases and J by 1 base, with 11 bases between them. The CDR3 loop spans 14 amino acids. Germline V gives CDR1 MNHEY, CDR2 SMNVEV (reference sequence). CDR3 loop: CASSYLSGSYEQYF. Written as DNA, the CDR3 is TGTGCCAGCAGTTACCTTTCAGGTTCCTACGAGCAGTACTTC.

This clonotype was counted many times. V usage is TRBV7-2 and J usage is TRBJ2-5; D perhaps matches TRBD1 (5 bases). The CDR3 contains 13 residues. Trimming removed 3 bases at V and 4 bases at J, with 9 bases between. Germline V CDR1 and CDR2: SGHTA, FQGNSA. The CDR3 loop is CASSLGRGETQYF. In DNA form, the CDR3 reads TGTGCCAGCAGCTTGGGTAGGGGAGAGACCCAGTACTTC.

V is TRBV5-6 and J is TRBJ2-3; D not resolved. Germline V gene sequence: CDR1 SGHDT, CDR2 YYEEEE. This CDR3 has 12 residues. Between the trimmed V and J ends, which lost 3 bases and 5 bases, there was a span of 7 bases. As DNA, the CDR3 is TGTGCCAGCAGCTGGCGTTTAGATACGCAGTATTTT. Amino acids: CASSWRLDTQYF. Full variable domain (rest looked up from reference TRBV5-6 and TRBJ2-3): DAGVTQSPTHLIKTRGQQVTLRCSPKSGHDTVSWYQQALGQGPQFIFQYYEEEERQRGNFPDRFSGHQFPNYSSELNVNALLLGDSALYLCASSWRLDTQYFGPGTRLTVL.

The CDR3 DNA reads TGTGCCAGCAGCAATGGACATAACACAGATACGCAGTATTTT. Protein sequence: CASSNGHNTDTQYF. The rearrangement links TRBV7-9 to TRBJ2-3; perhaps TRBD1 as D (5 bases). This CDR3 contains 14 residues. CDR1 and CDR2 from the germline V gene are SEHNR and FQNEAQ (reference sequence). Trimming removed 5 bases at V and 2 bases at J, with 11 bases between.

In its sample, this clonotype was seen many times. The V and J genes are TRBV28 and TRBJ2-7; D ambiguous. There are 12 residues in the CDR3. With 7 bases removed from V and 5 bases from J, the gap between germline ends came to 12 bases. CDR1 MDHEN and CDR2 SYDVKM come from the germline V gene. The CDR3 spells CASTATTDEQYF. The CDR3 DNA reads TGTGCCAGCACGGCCACTACAGACGAGCAGTACTTC. Together with reference TRBV28 and TRBJ2-7, the CDR3 gives the full variable domain: DVKVTQSSRYLVKRTGEKVFLECVQDMDHENMFWYRQDPGLGLRLIYFSYDVKMKEKGDIPEGYSVSREKKERFSLILESASTNQTSMYLCASTATTDEQYFGPGTRLTVT.

This clonotype was counted a few times. This rearrangement joins TRBV12-3 or TRBV12-4 to TRBJ1-2, with 8 bases identical to TRBD1. This CDR3 region has 16 residues. The ends lost 1 base at V and 3 bases at J; junction bases unmatched: 7. CDR3 in DNA: TGTGCCAGCAGTTTAGTCCAGGGGGCACGAGACTATGGCTACACCTTC. Its protein is CASSLVQGARDYGYTF.

The chain recombines TRBV20-1 with TRBJ1-2; D ambiguous. CDR3 length equals 10 residues. Germline V gene sequence: CDR1 DFQATT, CDR2 SNEGSKA (reference sequence). V lost 5 bases and J lost 12, with 13 bases in between. In nucleotides, the CDR3 is TGCAGTGCTGGATCCCGGGCTGACACCTTC. Residues: CSAGSRADTF.